The 8 T cell receptor beta chains below all came from one sample that was sequenced in a study of early T cells in non-severe SARS-CoV-2 infection. TCRdb redid the calling of the 5' RACE reads with MiXCR, one entry per CDR3 protein. The sample carries about 80,000 distinct CDR3 sequences, around 12% recorded once. The sample was whole blood, taken at baseline. The receptors originated from an adult who was a healthcare worker with PCR-confirmed SARS-CoV-2 infection or an uninfected control (not recorded which). The donor label of this sample is uncertain.

This CDR3 reads CASSQDTELANVLTF. CDR3 nucleotides: TGCGCCAGCAGCCAAGATACCGAGTTGGCCAACGTCCTGACTTTC. This chain links TRBV4-3 with TRBJ2-6; D is unclear. The CDR3 is made up of 15 amino acids. The V gene lost 0 bases and the J gene lost 6 bases, with 9 bases spanning the gap. Per germline, CDR1 LGHNA and CDR2 YSLEER.

In its sample, this clonotype was seen a few times. The V gene is TRBV5-1, the J gene TRBJ2-7; D is unclear. This CDR3 region has 13 residues. The V end was cut by 2 bases, the J end by 4 bases, with 10 bases between. Germline assignment: CDR1 SGHRS and CDR2 YFSETQ. As DNA, the CDR3 is TGCGCCAGCAGCTTTGACGGAGTATACGAGCAGTACTTC. Translation gives CASSFDGVYEQYF.

This clonotype showed up many times. The chain joins TRBV14 to TRBJ2-1; 8 positions match TRBD1. Germline values: CDR1 SGHDN, CDR2 FVKESK. V was pared by 0 bases and J by 2 bases, with 3 bases of the junction left unmatched. The CDR3 consists of 16 residues. Here the CDR3 reads CASSQESQGAYNEQFF. In DNA form, the CDR3 reads TGTGCCAGCAGCCAAGAGTCACAGGGGGCCTACAATGAGCAGTTCTTC.

Only a few counts were recorded for this clonotype. The genes are TRBV6-6 and TRBJ2-7, with D unclear. V was pared by 0 bases and J by 2 bases, with 11 bases between. CDR3 length equals 15 residues. The germline CDR1 and CDR2 sequences are MNHNY and SVGAGI (reference sequence). The CDR3 here is CASSYSASSTYEQYF. DNA of the CDR3: TGTGCCAGCAGTTACTCGGCCAGTTCTACCTACGAGCAGTACTTC.

This clonotype has ten or more counts. CDR3 DNA sequence: TGTGCCAGCAGCTTCCCCACCACGGATGATGGCTACACCTTC. The encoded protein is CASSFPTTDDGYTF. V usage is TRBV7-9 and J usage is TRBJ1-2; D is undetermined. The CDR3 totals 14 residues. V was shortened by 3 bases and J by 6 bases, with 14 bases between the two germline ends. The germline V gene has CDR1 SEHNR and CDR2 FQNEAQ (reference sequence).

The genes are TRBV5-4 and TRBJ1-2; D not certain. CDR3 length equals 16 residues. Trimming took 0 bases from V and 0 from J, leaving 12 bases between them. Germline V gene lookup returns CDR1 SGHNT and CDR2 YYREEE (reference sequence). The CDR3 DNA reads as TGTGCCAGCAGCTTGGGAGGTCAGCCGTCTAACTATGGCTACACCTTC. Protein sequence: CASSLGGQPSNYGYTF.

This rearrangement joins TRBV12-3 or TRBV12-4 to TRBJ1-4; 10 nucleotides agree with TRBD1. The trim removed 6 bases at V and 8 bases at J, leaving 9 bases unmatched. The CDR3 sequence is 15 residues long. CDR3 amino acids: CASRTTGQGQEKLFF. CDR3 coding DNA: TGTGCCAGCAGGACGACGGGACAGGGGCAGGAAAAACTGTTTTTT.

The sample holds a few counts of this clonotype. The J gene is TRBJ1-1, the V gene TRBV9, with D hard to call. This CDR3 region has 14 residues. Germline values: CDR1 SGDLS, CDR2 YYNGEE. The V end lost 0 bases, the J end lost 4 bases, and 10 bases lay between the germline ends. The CDR3 nucleotides read TGTGCCAGCAGCGTAGACGGAGGTACCACTGAAGCTTTCTTT. Its protein product is CASSVDGGTTEAFF.